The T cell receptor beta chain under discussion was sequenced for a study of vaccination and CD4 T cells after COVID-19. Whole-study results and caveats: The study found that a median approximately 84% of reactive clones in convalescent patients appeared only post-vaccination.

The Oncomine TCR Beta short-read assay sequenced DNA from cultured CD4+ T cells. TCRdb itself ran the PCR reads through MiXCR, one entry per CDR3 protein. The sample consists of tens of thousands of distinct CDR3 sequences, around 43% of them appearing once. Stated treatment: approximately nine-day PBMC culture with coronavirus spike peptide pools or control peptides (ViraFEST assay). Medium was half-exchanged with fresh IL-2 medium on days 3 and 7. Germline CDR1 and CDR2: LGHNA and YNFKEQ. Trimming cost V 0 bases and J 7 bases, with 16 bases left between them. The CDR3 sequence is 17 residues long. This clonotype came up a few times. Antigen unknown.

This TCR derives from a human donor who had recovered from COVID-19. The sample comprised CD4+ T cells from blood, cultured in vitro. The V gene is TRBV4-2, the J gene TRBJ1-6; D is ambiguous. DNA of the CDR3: TGTGCCAGCAGCCAAGATTATGTGCGGGCTTCGAATTCACCCCTCCACTTT. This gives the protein CASSQDYVRASNSPLHF.